This T cell receptor beta chain emerged from a study of blood T cell repertoires in COVID-19. Method: immunoSEQ multiplex PCR; TCRdb's copy keeps in-frame clones and lacks some. Of some 70,000 clones in the sample, 84% were seen once. The clonotype was recovered from a woman in her sixties with acute or convalescent COVID-19. Sequencing was carried out using peripheral blood.

CDR3 coding DNA: TGCGCCAGCAACCAGGCTGGCGAGGGGGCCCAGTACTTC. Translation gives CASNQAGEGAQYF. V and J are TRBV5-1 and TRBJ2-5, with a tentative D call TRBD1 (6 bases). Looked up from germline, CDR1 is SGHRS and CDR2 is YFSETQ. The V end was cut by 6 bases, the J end by 9 bases, with 18 bases between. The CDR3 contains 13 residues.